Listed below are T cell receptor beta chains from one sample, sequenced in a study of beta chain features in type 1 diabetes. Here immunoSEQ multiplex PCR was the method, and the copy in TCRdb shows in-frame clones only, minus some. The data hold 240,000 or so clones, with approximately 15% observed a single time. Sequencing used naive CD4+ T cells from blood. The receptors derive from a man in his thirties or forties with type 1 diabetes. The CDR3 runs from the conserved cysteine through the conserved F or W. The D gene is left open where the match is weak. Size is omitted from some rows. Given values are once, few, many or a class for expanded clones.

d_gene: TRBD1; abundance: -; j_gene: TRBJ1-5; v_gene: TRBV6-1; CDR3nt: TGTGCCAGCAGTGGGACAGGTCGTCAGCCCCAGCATTTT; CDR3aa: CASSGTGRQPQHF
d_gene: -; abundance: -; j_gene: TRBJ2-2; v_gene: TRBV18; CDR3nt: TGTGCCAGCTCATCAGGGGTCACCGGGGAGCTGTTTTTT; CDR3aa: CASSSGVTGELFF
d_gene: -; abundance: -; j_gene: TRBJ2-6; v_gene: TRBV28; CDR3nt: TGTGCCAGCAGGCGGGTCTCTGGGGCCAACGTCCTGACTTTC; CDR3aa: CASRRVSGANVLTF
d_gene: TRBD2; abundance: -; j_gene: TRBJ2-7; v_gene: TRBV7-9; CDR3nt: TGTGCCAGCAGCAAACCGGCGGCTAGCGGGAGGGCCGACGAGCAGTACTTC; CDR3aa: CASSKPAASGRADEQYF
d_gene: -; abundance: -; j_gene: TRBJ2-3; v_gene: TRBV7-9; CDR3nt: TGTGCCAGCAGCGGCCCTGAAGGCACAGATACGCAGTATTTT; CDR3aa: CASSGPEGTDTQYF
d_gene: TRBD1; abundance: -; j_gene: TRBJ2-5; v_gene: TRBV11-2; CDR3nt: TGTGCCAGCAGCCCCGGGACAGAAGAGACCCAGTACTTC; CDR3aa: CASSPGTEETQYF
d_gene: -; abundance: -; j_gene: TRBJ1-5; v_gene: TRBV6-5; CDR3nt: TGTGCCAGCAGTTACTCTTGGGGGGACAATCAGCCCCAGCATTTT; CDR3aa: CASSYSWGDNQPQHF
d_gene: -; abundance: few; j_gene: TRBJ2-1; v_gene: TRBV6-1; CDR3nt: TGTGCCAGCAGGGCCCCGGACAGAAATGAGCAGTTCTTC; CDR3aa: CASRAPDRNEQFF
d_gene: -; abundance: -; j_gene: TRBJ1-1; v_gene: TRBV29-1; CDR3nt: TGCAGCGTTGCGTCCAGGTTGAACACTGAAGCTTTCTTT; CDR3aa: CSVASRLNTEAFF
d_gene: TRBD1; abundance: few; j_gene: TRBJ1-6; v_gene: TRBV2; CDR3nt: TGTGCCAGCAGGCCCGCCGGGACAGACTATTCACCCCTCCACTTT; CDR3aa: CASRPAGTDYSPLHF
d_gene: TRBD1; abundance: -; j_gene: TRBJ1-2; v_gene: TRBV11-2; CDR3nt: TGTGCCAGCAGCTTAGAGCCCCGACAGGGAACGAGAGGCTACACCTTC; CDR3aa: CASSLEPRQGTRGYTF
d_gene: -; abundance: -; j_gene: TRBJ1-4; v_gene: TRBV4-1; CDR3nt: TGCGCCAGCAGCCAATTCACAGGGAGCAATGAAAAACTGTTTTTT; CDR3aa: CASSQFTGSNEKLFF